This passage covers 10 T cell receptor beta chains from one sample sequenced in a study of blood T cell repertoires in COVID-19. Sequencing was performed with immunoSEQ multiplex PCR; in TCRdb, only in-frame clones are kept and a portion is missing. The profile shows some 140,000 clones, about 80% of them singletons. The sequencing input was PBMCs or T cells enriched from blood (not recorded which). All receptors derive from a man in his forties or fifties who had recovered from COVID-19.

The chain links TRBV19 to TRBJ2-2, with 15 bases matching TRBD2. Germline V gives CDR1 LNHDA, CDR2 SQIVND (reference sequence). The J segment lost 1 base and the V segment lost 3 bases, leaving 3 bases of the junction unmatched. CDR3 length: 18 amino acids. The CDR3 bases are TGTGCCAGTAGTATCGGACTAGCGGGGGGGATGAACACCGGGGAGCTGTTTTTT. Amino acid sequence: CASSIGLAGGMNTGELFF.

This chain uses TRBV11-3 with TRBJ1-1, with 9 bases fitting TRBD1. Germline-derived CDR1 and CDR2 are SGHNT and YENEEA. This CDR3 has 13 residues. The junction had 6 bases not matched to a gene; V was cut back by 5 bases and J by 8 bases. The CDR3 reads CASSRRTGEEAFF. DNA for the CDR3: TGTGCCAGCAGCCGACGGACAGGGGAAGAAGCTTTCTTT.

The count of this clone is one. This chain uses TRBV19 with TRBJ1-2; weak D call: TRBD1 (5 bases). Trimming took off 5 bases at V and 5 bases at J, with 12 bases between the two ends. The CDR3 has 13 amino acids. Germline assignment: CDR1 LNHDA and CDR2 SQIVND (reference sequence). This chain's CDR3 is CASSPGLSYGYTF. Here the CDR3 DNA reads TGTGCCAGTAGTCCAGGGCTCTCGTATGGCTACACCTTC.

This clone was seen only once. The rearrangement uses TRBV7-6 and TRBJ1-2; TRBD1 matches 8 bases. The germline gives CDR1 SGHVS, CDR2 FNYEAQ. This CDR3 spans 15 amino acids. Trimming at V came to 0 bases and at J to 3 bases, leaving 3 bases not matched to a gene. CDR3 sequence (DNA): TGTGCCAGCAGCTTAGCTCCGACAGGGGACTATGGCTACACCTTC. It translates to CASSLAPTGDYGYTF.

The chain recombines TRBV6-2 or TRBV6-3 with TRBJ1-5, with a tentative D call TRBD1 (6 bases). The CDR3 spans 14 residues. Germline-derived CDR1 and CDR2 are MNHEY and SVGEGT. V lost 5 bases and J lost 7, with 15 bases in between. The CDR3 loop reads CASSQSTGRQPQHF. In DNA form, the CDR3 reads TGTGCCAGCAGTCAGTCGACAGGTAGACAGCCCCAGCATTTT.

The chain couples TRBV24-1 to TRBJ2-3, with 9 bases fitting TRBD2. The V gene's germline CDR1 is KGHDR and CDR2 SFDVKD. V dropped 6 bases and J dropped 4; count of bases not matched to a gene: 4. CDR3 length equals 14 residues. The CDR3 DNA sequence: TGTGCCACCAGTCGAGCGGGGGGCGCAGATACGCAGTATTTT. Translation gives CATSRAGGADTQYF.

This sequence joins TRBV9 and TRBJ2-3; tentative D call: TRBD2 (7 bases). Between the trimmed V and J ends, which lost 2 bases and 4 bases, there was a span of 14 bases. Germline V gene lookup returns CDR1 SGDLS and CDR2 YYNGEE. The CDR3 has 15 residues. The CDR3, as DNA: TGTGCCAGCAGCGTGGGGGGGCCAACGCCAGATACGCAGTATTTT. It encodes CASSVGGPTPDTQYF.

This chain connects TRBV19 to TRBJ1-3, with 8 positions matching TRBD1. CDR1 and CDR2 from the germline V gene are LNHDA and SQIVND (reference sequence). V was pared by 5 bases and J by 0 bases, with 9 bases of the junction left unmatched. The CDR3 consists of 17 residues. The CDR3 DNA is TGTGCCAGTAGTTCGCCGGGACAGGCAAGCTCTGGAAACACCATATATTTT. Its protein product is CASSSPGQASSGNTIYF. The whole variable domain, filled in from reference TRBV19 and TRBJ1-3, reads DGGITQSPKYLFRKEGQNVTLSCEQNLNHDAMYWYRQDPGQGLRLIYYSQIVNDFQKGDIAEGYSVSREKKESFPLTVTSAQKNPTAFYLCASSSPGQASSGNTIYFGEGSWLTVV.

The chain carries TRBV11-2 and TRBJ1-2, with a possible D match to TRBD1 (5 bases). CDR3 length equals 13 residues. Germline CDR1 and CDR2: SGHAT and FQNNGV. The V and J ends lost 2 bases and 4 bases respectively, with 8 bases between them. The CDR3 bases are TGTGCCAGCAGCTTATATAGGGGCTATGGCTACACCTTC. It codes for CASSLYRGYGYTF.

A remark on this clone: Distinct nucleotide sequences in the sample also encode this CDR3. V usage is TRBV7-2 and J usage is TRBJ2-3, with 8 nucleotides matching TRBD2. The germline V gene has CDR1 SGHTA and CDR2 FQGNSA. V lost 1 base, J lost 0 bases, and 0 bases stayed unmatched. The CDR3 sequence is 15 residues long. The CDR3 DNA sequence: TGTGCCAGCAGCTTAGGACTAGCGAGCACAGATACGCAGTATTTT. This codes for CASSLGLASTDTQYF.